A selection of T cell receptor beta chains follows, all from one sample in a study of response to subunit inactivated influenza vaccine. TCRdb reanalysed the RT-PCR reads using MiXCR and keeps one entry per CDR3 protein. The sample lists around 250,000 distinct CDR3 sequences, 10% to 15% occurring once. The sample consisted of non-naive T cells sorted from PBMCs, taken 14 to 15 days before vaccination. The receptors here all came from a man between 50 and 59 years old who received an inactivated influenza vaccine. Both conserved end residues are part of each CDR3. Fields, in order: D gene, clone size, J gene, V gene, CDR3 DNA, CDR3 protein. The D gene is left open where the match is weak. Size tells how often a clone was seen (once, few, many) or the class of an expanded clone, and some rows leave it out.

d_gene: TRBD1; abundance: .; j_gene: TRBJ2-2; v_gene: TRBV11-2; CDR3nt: TGTGCCAGCAGCTCGAGACAGGGGTTTAACACCGGGGAGCTGTTTTTT; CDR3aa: CASSSRQGFNTGELFF
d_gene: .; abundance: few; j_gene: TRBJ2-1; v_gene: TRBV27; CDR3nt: TGTGCCAGCAGTTTAAAGCCCCCTATACTGAGCTCCTACAATGAGCAGTTCTTC; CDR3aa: CASSLKPPILSSYNEQFF
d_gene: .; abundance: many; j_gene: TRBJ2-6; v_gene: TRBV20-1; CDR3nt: TGCAGTGCCGGGGGAGGTCGCTCTGGGGCCAACGTCCTGACTTTC; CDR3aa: CSAGGGRSGANVLTF
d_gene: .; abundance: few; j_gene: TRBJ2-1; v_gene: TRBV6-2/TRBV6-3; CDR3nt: TGTGCCACCCGAGTGCGGGGGCCACAGTTCTTC; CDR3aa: CATRVRGPQFF
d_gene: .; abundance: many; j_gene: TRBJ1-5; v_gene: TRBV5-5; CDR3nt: TGTGCCAGCAGCCACTGGGCAGGCTTTGAGCCCCAGCATTTT; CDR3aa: CASSHWAGFEPQHF
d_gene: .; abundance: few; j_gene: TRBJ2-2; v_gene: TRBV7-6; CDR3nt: TGTGCCAGCAGCTTAGCGTTAGGGAGCTTCCAGAACACCGGGGAGCTGTTTTTT; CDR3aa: CASSLALGSFQNTGELFF
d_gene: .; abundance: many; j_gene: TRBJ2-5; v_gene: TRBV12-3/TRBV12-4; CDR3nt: TGTGCCAGCAGTTTCGGGCGGACTAAAGAGACCCAGTACTTC; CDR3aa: CASSFGRTKETQYF
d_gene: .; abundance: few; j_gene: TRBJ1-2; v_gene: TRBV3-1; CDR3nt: TGTGCCAGCAGCCGAAGGGAGGGGAACTATGGCTACACCTTC; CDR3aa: CASSRREGNYGYTF
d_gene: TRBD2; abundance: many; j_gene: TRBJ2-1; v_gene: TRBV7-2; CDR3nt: TGTGCCAGCAGACGTCTTAGCGGGAGGGTTACCTACAATGAGCAGTTCTTC; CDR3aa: CASRRLSGRVTYNEQFF
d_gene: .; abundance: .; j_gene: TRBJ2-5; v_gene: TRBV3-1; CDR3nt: TGTGCCAGCAGCTCTCGACTAGGTGAAGAGACCCAGTACTTC; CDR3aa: CASSSRLGEETQYF
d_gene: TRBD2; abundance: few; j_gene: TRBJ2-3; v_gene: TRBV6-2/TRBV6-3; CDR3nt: TGTGCCAGCAGTAGGGGACTAGCGGAAAACACAGATACGCAGTATTTT; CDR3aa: CASSRGLAENTDTQYF
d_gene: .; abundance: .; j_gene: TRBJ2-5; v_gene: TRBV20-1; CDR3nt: TGCAGTGCTACAGCCTTCCAAGAGACCCAGTACTTC; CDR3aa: CSATAFQETQYF
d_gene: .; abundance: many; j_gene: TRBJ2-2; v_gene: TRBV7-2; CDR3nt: TGTGCCAGCAGTCCTAGGAACACCGGGGAGCTGTTTTTT; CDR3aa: CASSPRNTGELFF
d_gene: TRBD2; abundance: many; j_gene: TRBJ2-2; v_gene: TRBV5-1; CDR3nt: TGCGCCAGCAGCCCAGGTACTAGCGATACCGGGGAGCTGTTTTTT; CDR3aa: CASSPGTSDTGELFF
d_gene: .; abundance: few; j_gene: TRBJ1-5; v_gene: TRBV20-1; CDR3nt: TGCAGTGCTAGACGGGGGGATGGCAATCAGCCCCAGCATTTT; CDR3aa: CSARRGDGNQPQHF
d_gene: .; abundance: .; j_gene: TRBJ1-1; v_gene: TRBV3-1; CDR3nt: TGTGCCAGCAGGACTTATTCGGGAGGGAACACTGAAGCTTTCTTT; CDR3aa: CASRTYSGGNTEAFF
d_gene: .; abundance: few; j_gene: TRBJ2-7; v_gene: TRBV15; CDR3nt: TGTGCCACCAGCGACGGATCTGTGCCCTACGAGCAGTACTTC; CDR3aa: CATSDGSVPYEQYF
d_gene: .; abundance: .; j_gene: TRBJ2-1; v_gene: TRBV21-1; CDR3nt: TGTGCCAGCAGCAAAGTTTCCGCGACGACTAGCGGGAGGGCCGCGAGCTCCTACAATGAGCAGTTCTTC; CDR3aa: CASSKVSATTSGRAASSYNEQFF
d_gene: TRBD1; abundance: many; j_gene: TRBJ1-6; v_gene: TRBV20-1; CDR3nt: TGCAGTGCTAGACCAGGGACAGTCTATAATTCACCCCTCCACTTT; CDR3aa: CSARPGTVYNSPLHF
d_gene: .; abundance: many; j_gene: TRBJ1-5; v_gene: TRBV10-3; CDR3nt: TGTGCCTCCGGGGGTTCCAATCAGCCCCAGCATTTT; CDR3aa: CASGGSNQPQHF
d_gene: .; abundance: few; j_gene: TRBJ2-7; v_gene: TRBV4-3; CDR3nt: TGCGCCAGCAGCCACGCTGTAATGGGAGTTTACGAGCAGTACTTC; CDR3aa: CASSHAVMGVYEQYF
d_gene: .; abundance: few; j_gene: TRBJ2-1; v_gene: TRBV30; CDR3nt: TGTGCCTGGAGTTCCAGCGGGCCCGTGATCTTC; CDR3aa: CAWSSSGPVIF
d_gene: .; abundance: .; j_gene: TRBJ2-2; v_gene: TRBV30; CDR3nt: TGTGCCTGGAGTGTAATAATCGGCACCGGGGAGCTGTTTTTT; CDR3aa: CAWSVIIGTGELFF
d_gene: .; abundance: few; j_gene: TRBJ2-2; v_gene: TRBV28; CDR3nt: TGTGCCAGCAAGGCGCCGGGAGTGAACACCGGGGAGCTGTTTTTT; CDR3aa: CASKAPGVNTGELFF
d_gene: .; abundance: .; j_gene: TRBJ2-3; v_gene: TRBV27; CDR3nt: TGTGCCAGCAGTCCGAGTTGGGGGGCTTCAGATACGCAGTATTTT; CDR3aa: CASSPSWGASDTQYF
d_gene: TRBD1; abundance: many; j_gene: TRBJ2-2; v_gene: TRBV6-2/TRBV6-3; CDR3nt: TGTGCCAGCATCTCCGCCGGGACAGTGGACACCGGGGAGCTGTTTTTT; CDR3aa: CASISAGTVDTGELFF
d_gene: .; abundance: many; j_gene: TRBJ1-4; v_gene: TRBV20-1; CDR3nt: TGCAGTGCTAGAAGTCCACGGGGTTGGAAACTGTTTTTT; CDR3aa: CSARSPRGWKLFF
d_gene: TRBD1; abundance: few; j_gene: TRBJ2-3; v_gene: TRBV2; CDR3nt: TGTGCCAGCAGGGAGGACAGGACTAGCACAGATACGCAGTATTTT; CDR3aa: CASREDRTSTDTQYF
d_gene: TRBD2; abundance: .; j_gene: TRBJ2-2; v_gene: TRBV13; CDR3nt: TGTGCCAGCAGCCCTCTAATAGCGGGAGGGCCCACCGGGGAGCTGTTTTTT; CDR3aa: CASSPLIAGGPTGELFF
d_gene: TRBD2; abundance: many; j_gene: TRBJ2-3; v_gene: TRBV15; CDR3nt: TGTGCCACCAGCGCTGGACTAGTAACTAGCACAGATACGCAGTATTTT; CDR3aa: CATSAGLVTSTDTQYF
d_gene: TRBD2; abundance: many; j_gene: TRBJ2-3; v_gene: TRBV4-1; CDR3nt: TGCGCCAGCAGCCACCTGGGACTAGCGGGAGGGCGAGATACGCAGTATTTT; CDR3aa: CASSHLGLAGGRDTQYF
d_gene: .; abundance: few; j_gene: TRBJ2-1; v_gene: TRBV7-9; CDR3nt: TGTGCCAGCAGCTCATTAGGGGTCGGGCAGGAGCAGTTCTTC; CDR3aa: CASSSLGVGQEQFF
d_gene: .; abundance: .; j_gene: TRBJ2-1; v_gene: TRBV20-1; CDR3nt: TGCAGTGCTTCGGTACGCAGCTCCTACAATGAGCAGTTCTTC; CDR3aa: CSASVRSSYNEQFF